The rows below give T cell receptor beta chains drawn from one sample of a study of blood T cells in healthy people across ages. TCRdb re-analysed the 5' RACE reads in MiXCR, keeping a single row per CDR3 protein. The top ten clones hold less than 2.5% of a sample with about 1.8 million distinct CDR3 sequences, around 50% of them seen once. The sample taken for sequencing was blood. The receptors were gathered from a woman aged 35 to 49 in good health. The CDR3 runs from the conserved cysteine through the conserved F or W. A D gene is named only where the DNA matches it firmly. The size of a clone is reported for some rows only, either as once, few or many, or as a class for expanded clones.

>TRBJ2-4|once|TRBD1|TRBV15
CATSRDGTGGRNIQYF
TGTGCCACCAGCAGAGATGGGACAGGGGGCAGAAACATTCAGTACTTC
>TRBJ2-1|.|.|TRBV7-2
CASSLGSDRTDNEQFF
TGTGCCAGCAGCTTAGGGTCGGATAGGACCGACAATGAGCAGTTCTTC
>TRBJ1-6|.|TRBD1|TRBV18
CASSPDRVGRSPLHF
TGTGCCAGCTCGCCGGACAGGGTAGGACGTTCACCCCTCCACTTT
>TRBJ2-4|once|.|TRBV18
CASSPPSGLTAKNIQYF
TGTGCCAGCTCACCACCTTCCGGACTGACAGCCAAAAACATTCAGTACTTC
>TRBJ2-1|.|.|TRBV11-3
CASSYGDLMNNEQFF
TGTGCCAGCAGCTATGGGGACCTCATGAACAATGAGCAGTTCTTC
>TRBJ2-1|.|TRBD2|TRBV6-2/TRBV6-3
CASSYSTGGGASSYNEQFF
TGTGCCAGCAGTTACTCGACGGGCGGGGGGGCCTCTTCCTACAATGAGCAGTTCTTC
>TRBJ2-7|.|.|TRBV6-1
CASSERGALYEQYF
TGTGCCAGCAGTGAAAGGGGGGCCCTCTACGAGCAGTACTTC
>TRBJ2-1|few|.|TRBV5-1
CASSPPGGPEIIRSSYNEQFF
TGCGCCAGCAGCCCCCCTGGAGGACCCGAAATCATACGGAGCTCCTACAATGAGCAGTTCTTC
>TRBJ2-3|.|TRBD2|TRBV9
CASSVGGIGLAGATDTQYF
TGTGCCAGCAGCGTGGGGGGGATCGGACTAGCGGGGGCTACAGATACGCAGTATTTT
>TRBJ2-5|few|TRBD2|TRBV28
CASSLPSGSETQYF
TGTGCCAGCAGTTTGCCTAGCGGATCGGAGACCCAGTACTTC
>TRBJ2-5|.|TRBD1|TRBV4-3
CASSQRDSFQETQYF
TGCGCCAGCAGCCAACGGGACAGCTTCCAAGAGACCCAGTACTTC
>TRBJ2-1|.|.|TRBV6-5
CASRTPGEQFF
TGTGCCAGCAGAACACCTGGGGAGCAGTTCTTC
>TRBJ2-5|.|.|TRBV27
CASSLSGARSREQYF
TGTGCCAGCAGTTTATCGGGGGCGCGATCTAGGGAGCAGTACTTC
>TRBJ1-4|.|.|TRBV5-1
CASSLREEKLFF
TGCGCCAGCAGCTTGAGGGAGGAAAAACTGTTTTTT
>TRBJ2-4|once|TRBD1|TRBV7-2
CASSLGQDSKNIQYF
TGTGCCAGCAGCCTTGGACAGGACTCCAAAAACATTCAGTACTTC
>TRBJ1-2|.|.|TRBV6-2/TRBV6-3
CASSLSGHTLYGYTF
TGTGCCAGCAGTCTTTCGGGACATACTTTGTATGGCTACACCTTC
>TRBJ1-2|.|.|TRBV7-8
CASSSMGSYGYTF
TGTGCCAGCAGCTCTATGGGCTCCTATGGCTACACCTTC
>TRBJ1-5|few|.|TRBV6-5
CASSYLTGDNNQPQHF
TGTGCCAGCAGTTACCTGACAGGAGATAACAATCAGCCCCAGCATTTT
>TRBJ2-1|few|TRBD2|TRBV27
CASVGGGRYNEQFF
TGTGCCAGCGTCGGGGGGGGCCGTTACAATGAGCAGTTCTTC
>TRBJ1-1|.|.|TRBV7-2
CASSSRPGTTEAFF
TGTGCCAGCAGCTCGCGGCCGGGGACTACTGAAGCTTTCTTT
>TRBJ1-2|.|.|TRBV6-2/TRBV6-3
CASGIGQTAYGYTF
TGTGCCAGCGGGATTGGACAGACTGCCTATGGCTACACCTTC
>TRBJ2-1|.|.|TRBV6-1
CASSERPRFFNEQFF
TGTGCCAGCAGTGAACGGCCCAGGTTTTTCAATGAGCAGTTCTTC
>TRBJ1-6|.|.|TRBV5-1
CASSSDLNNSPLHF
TGCGCCAGCAGTTCCGATCTAAACAATTCACCCCTCCACTTT
>TRBJ2-7|.|TRBD2|TRBV9
CAGSSGLAGRAYEQNF
TGTGCCGGCAGCAGTGGACTAGCGGGCCGAGCCTACGAGCAGAACTTC
>TRBJ2-1|.|.|TRBV7-2
CASSPRTASYNEQFF
TGTGCCAGCAGCCCAAGGACTGCCTCCTACAATGAGCAGTTCTTC
>TRBJ2-5|.|TRBD1|TRBV4-2
CASSTTGELETQYF
TGTGCCAGCAGCACGACAGGGGAACTAGAGACCCAGTACTTC
>TRBJ2-5|few|.|TRBV20-1
CSARNTKGLETQYF
TGCAGTGCTAGAAACACAAAAGGGCTTGAGACCCAGTACTTC
>TRBJ2-3|few|.|TRBV13
CASRPGEDTQYF
TGTGCCAGCAGGCCAGGGGAGGATACGCAGTATTTT
>TRBJ2-7|few|.|TRBV7-9
CASSLGAYAYEQYF
TGTGCCAGCAGCCTCGGCGCGTACGCTTACGAGCAGTACTTC
>TRBJ2-7|.|.|TRBV7-9
CASSFRKAPYEQYF
TGTGCCAGCAGCTTCCGGAAGGCACCCTACGAGCAGTACTTC
>TRBJ2-1|.|TRBD2|TRBV9
CASSVVPFLAGGASSYNEQFF
TGTGCCAGCAGCGTAGTCCCCTTCCTAGCGGGGGGTGCGAGCTCCTACAATGAGCAGTTCTTC
>TRBJ2-3|.|TRBD2|TRBV13
CASSLASGLSTDTQYF
TGTGCCAGCAGCTTAGCTAGCGGACTAAGCACAGATACGCAGTATTTT
>TRBJ2-7|few|TRBD1|TRBV28
CASATRWDSAYEQYF
TGTGCCAGTGCAACCCGGTGGGACAGCGCCTACGAGCAGTACTTC
>TRBJ1-2|.|.|TRBV29-1
CSVRLNLDGYTF
TGCAGCGTCAGGCTGAATCTGGATGGCTACACCTTC
>TRBJ1-2|few|.|TRBV5-1
CASSLTISNYGYTF
TGCGCCAGTAGCTTGACAATTTCTAACTATGGCTACACCTTC
>TRBJ2-1|.|.|TRBV6-1
CASMNRQGSNEQFF
TGTGCCAGCATGAATCGCCAGGGCTCAAATGAGCAGTTCTTC
>TRBJ2-1|few|.|TRBV5-1
CASRQSYNEQFF
TGCGCCAGCAGGCAGAGCTACAATGAGCAGTTCTTC
>TRBJ2-5|.|.|TRBV6-1
CASIPGRDAAWETQYF
TGTGCCAGCATCCCAGGGCGGGACGCAGCATGGGAGACCCAGTACTTC
>TRBJ1-2|.|TRBD1|TRBV6-6
CASRRQGEGYGYTF
TGTGCCAGCAGAAGACAGGGCGAGGGTTATGGCTACACCTTC
>TRBJ2-7|.|.|TRBV27
CASRIAPQTGAYEQYF
TGTGCCAGCAGAATTGCGCCCCAGACAGGAGCCTACGAGCAGTACTTC
>TRBJ2-5|.|.|TRBV5-1
CASSLYTGNLQETQYF
TGCGCCAGCAGCCTTTACACAGGGAATCTACAAGAGACCCAGTACTTC
>TRBJ2-3|.|TRBD1|TRBV6-5
CASSSGQAGGTDTQYF
TGTGCCAGCAGTTCCGGACAGGCCGGGGGCACAGATACGCAGTATTTT
>TRBJ2-7|.|TRBD2|TRBV13
CASSFRTSGGSYEQYF
TGTGCCAGCAGCTTTCGGACTAGCGGGGGCTCCTACGAGCAGTACTTC
>TRBJ2-7|.|.|TRBV6-2/TRBV6-3
CASSTSYQGPDPYEQYF
TGTGCCAGCAGTACATCTTATCAGGGACCCGACCCCTACGAGCAGTACTTC
>TRBJ2-5|few|.|TRBV20-1
CSAPNPGPQGKTQYF
TGCAGTGCGCCCAACCCGGGACCCCAGGGAAAGACCCAGTACTTC
>TRBJ2-7|.|TRBD1|TRBV4-2
CASSQGGQGIYEQYF
TGTGCCAGCAGCCAAGGGGGACAGGGAATCTACGAGCAGTACTTC
>TRBJ2-3|.|.|TRBV7-2
CASSVRPIADTQYF
TGTGCCAGCAGCGTTAGGCCGATAGCAGATACGCAGTATTTT
>TRBJ2-7|.|.|TRBV2
CASKNAPYEQYF
TGTGCCAGCAAAAATGCTCCCTACGAGCAGTACTTC
>TRBJ2-7|.|TRBD2|TRBV6-6
CASRYSRAGEYEQYF
TGTGCCAGCCGTTACTCCAGGGCGGGGGAATACGAGCAGTACTTC